Following are 9 T cell receptor beta chains from one sample sequenced in a study of T-cell reconstitution after alpha-beta-depleted transplantation in children listed by TCRdb under 2016. Interpreted using the paper, the treatment or condition label stands for: allogeneic hematopoietic cell transplantation with graft depleted of TCRalphabeta T cells and CD19 B cells. Library prep was done by PCR. Data came from an Illumina HiSeq 2500. TCR libraries were prepared with molecular barcoding, using unique molecular identifiers to normalize TCRbeta repertoire quantification. Clones were called with MiXCR by TCRdb after fastp trimmed the public reads at Q25, and only in-frame beta chains were retained. Each entry merges the rows of one CDR3 protein and shows their most common DNA and genes. The sample table holds about 980,000 distinct CDR3 sequences, of which roughly 31% were seen once. The biggest ten clones account for 25% to 35% of the sample.

Sequenced here: PBMCs, mostly from graft donor cells, sampled 360 days after TCRalphabeta/CD19-depleted stem cell transplant. These receptors were collected from a boy younger than two who had a stem cell transplant for SCID, so the T cells may come from the graft donor.

The chain links TRBV12-3 or TRBV12-4 to TRBJ1-6; 8 bases align to TRBD1. J lost 7 bases, V lost 5 bases, and 10 bases had no gene match. This CDR3 contains 16 residues. The CDR3 DNA is TGTGCCAGCAGTAGCTGGTGGACAGGGAAGAATTCACCCCTCCACTTT. Its translation: CASSSWWTGKNSPLHF.

The chain uses TRBV21-1 and TRBJ2-7; the D call TRBD1 from the table was never checked on the DNA. TRBV21-1 is assigned pseudogene status. There are 14 residues in the CDR3. The CDR3 DNA follows: TGTGCCAGCAGTACAGGGGGCCCTAGTGGCGAGCAGTACTTC. This codes for CASSTGGPSGEQYF.

The rearrangement uses TRBV20-1 and TRBJ2-5; 7 positions agree with TRBD2. V was pared by 5 bases and J by 5 bases, with 2 bases of the junction left unmatched. The length of the CDR3 is 11 residues. The germline CDR1 and CDR2 sequences are DFQATT and SNEGSKA (reference sequence). The CDR3 bases are TGCAGTGCTGGGAGGGATGAGACCCAGTACTTC. Amino acids: CSAGRDETQYF.

Only a few counts were recorded for this clonotype. The chain is built from TRBV9 and TRBJ2-5; 8 bases fit TRBD1. CDR3 size: 15 residues. Germline V CDR1 and CDR2: SGDLS, YYNGEE. V dropped 2 bases and J dropped 1; count of bases not matched to a gene: 4. The chain's CDR3 is CASSVDRGGQETQYF. CDR3 nucleotide sequence: TGTGCCAGCAGCGTTGACAGGGGTGGCCAAGAGACCCAGTACTTC.

In DNA form, the CDR3 reads TGTGCCAGCAGCTTGCGGACTAGCGGTAACACCGGGGAGCTGTTTTTT. As protein: CASSLRTSGNTGELFF. The chain has TRBV5-6 and TRBJ2-2; TRBD2 agrees at 10 bases. This CDR3 region has 16 residues. V lost 1 base and J lost 2; bases outside the gene matches: 2. The germline gives CDR1 SGHDT, CDR2 YYEEEE.

The chain combines TRBV12-3 or TRBV12-4 with TRBJ1-3; no clear D gene. Trimming removed 3 bases from V and 7 bases from J, with 13 bases in between. This CDR3 contains 14 residues. The DNA of the CDR3 is TGTGCCAGCAGTTTTAGGAGGGCGTGGAACACCATATATTTT. This codes for CASSFRRAWNTIYF.

Of note for this clonotype: A read error may account for a junction end that differs from germline. J is TRBJ2-5 and V is TRBV20-1; D perhaps matches TRBD2 (5 bases). The CDR3 has 12 amino acids. Per the germline V gene, CDR1 is DFQATT and CDR2 is SNEGSKA (reference sequence). CDR3 coding DNA: TGCAGTGCTCGAGAGGGCCTGGAGACCCAGTACTTC. Encoded protein: CSAREGLETQYF.

This chain joins TRBV5-4 and TRBJ2-1, with 14 bases that match TRBD2. The CDR3 consists of 15 residues. Looked up from germline, CDR1 is SGHNT and CDR2 is YYREEE (reference sequence). V was clipped by 9 bases and J by 7 bases; unmatched bases: 9. The DNA for the CDR3 is TGTGCCATGAGCTTGGGGACTAGCGGGGGTAATGAGCAGTTCTTC. The encoded protein is CAMSLGTSGGNEQFF.

The chain employs TRBV10-3 and TRBJ1-1; 11 positions match TRBD1. Trimming cost V 2 bases and J 8 bases; bases outside gene matches: 4. CDR1 and CDR2 from the germline V gene are ENHRY and SYGVKD. The CDR3 runs 14 residues. The DNA for the CDR3 is TGTGCCATCAGTGAGCCGGACAGGGGGCCCGAAGCTTTCTTT. It translates to CAISEPDRGPEAFF.